These 15 T cell receptor beta chains were sequenced from one sample in a study of lymphopenia after photon versus proton radiotherapy. Method: immunoSEQ multiplex PCR; TCRdb's copy keeps in-frame clones and lacks some. The profile covers over 50,000 clones, with roughly 86% appearing a single time and about 2.5% taken by the ten largest. Source: peripheral blood, taken from a patient treated with photon-based radiotherapy. These TCRs come from a man aged 35-49 years with gastric cancer.

This rearrangement joins TRBV7-2 to TRBJ1-2, with 8 bases identical to TRBD1. V trimming: 5 bases; J trimming: 6 bases; junction bases outside the gene matches: 5. The CDR3 runs to 13 residues. Germline V gene sequence: CDR1 SGHTA, CDR2 FQGNSA. CDR3 coding DNA: TGTGCCAGCAGCCGGACAGGGTTTGATGGCTACACCTTC. Encoded protein: CASSRTGFDGYTF.

The genes are TRBV27 and TRBJ2-7; D may be TRBD2 (6 bases). Germline V lookup: CDR1 MNHEY, CDR2 SMNVEV (reference sequence). V was trimmed by 5 bases and J by 2 bases, leaving 16 bases between them. The CDR3 sequence is 15 residues long. The CDR3 DNA follows: TGTGCCAGCAGTGCACCCGGGACTCCACCCTACGAGCAGTACTTC. It codes for CASSAPGTPPYEQYF.

V usage is TRBV30 and J usage is TRBJ1-3, with a possible D match to TRBD1 (5 bases). Trimming cost V 8 bases and J 2 bases, with 16 bases left between them. This CDR3 region has 14 residues. Looked up from germline, CDR1 is GTSNPN and CDR2 is SVGIG (reference sequence). The CDR3 loop reads CALQGKLAGNTIYF. DNA of the CDR3: TGTGCCCTGCAGGGAAAACTAGCTGGAAACACCATATATTTT.

The chain combines TRBV19 with TRBJ2-7, with D tentatively TRBD2 (5 bases). V lost 7 bases and J lost 0, with 13 bases in between. The CDR3 sequence is 14 residues long. In germline, CDR1 is LNHDA, CDR2 SQIVND (reference sequence). The CDR3 region has the DNA TGTGCCAGTATCGGGAACAGACCCTCCTACGAGCAGTACTTC. Protein sequence: CASIGNRPSYEQYF.

The V and J genes are TRBV7-2 and TRBJ1-2, with 7 bases lining up with TRBD1. The germline V gene encodes CDR1 SGHTA and CDR2 FQGNSA. J was trimmed by 5 bases and V by 5 bases; bases with no gene match: 17. The CDR3 spans 17 residues. The CDR3 nucleotides are TGTGCCAGCAGCGCTAGGGGCGGCGAGGGGGCATGGTATGGCTACACCTTC. This codes for CASSARGGEGAWYGYTF. Looking up the rest from reference TRBV7-2 and TRBJ1-2 gives the full variable domain: GAGVSQSPSNKVTEKGKDVELRCDPISGHTALYWYRQSLGQGLEFLIYFQGNSAPDKSGLPSDRFSAERTGGSVSTLTIQRTQQEDSAVYLCASSARGGEGAWYGYTFGSGTRLTVV.

The gene calls are TRBV2 and TRBJ2-3; no clear D. The CDR3 extends over 12 amino acids. In germline, CDR1 is SNHLY, CDR2 FYNNEI. Trimming took off 6 bases at V and 0 bases at J, with 4 bases between the two ends. CDR3: CASRLSTDTQYF. DNA of the CDR3: TGTGCCAGCAGACTAAGCACAGATACGCAGTATTTT.

V and J are TRBV6-5 and TRBJ1-2; D is uncertain. The V gene's germline CDR1 is MNHEY and CDR2 SVGAGI. Trimming left V 10 bases short and J 4 bases short, with 10 bases between. The CDR3 covers 11 residues. The CDR3 sequence is CAIQDAYGYTF. CDR3 DNA: TGTGCCATCCAGGATGCCTATGGCTACACCTTC.

The rearrangement uses TRBV29-1 and TRBJ2-3, with 7 bases matching TRBD2. V dropped 4 bases and J dropped 3; count of bases not matched to a gene: 4. The germline V gene has CDR1 SQVTM and CDR2 ANQGSEA. The CDR3 is 13 residues long. CDR3: CSVGGGGTDTQYF. The CDR3 coding sequence is TGCAGCGTTGGGGGGGGAGGGACAGATACGCAGTATTTT.

The V call is TRBV6-1, the J call TRBJ2-5; possible D gene TRBD1, 6 bases. Germline V gene lookup returns CDR1 MNHNS and CDR2 SASEGT. The V end lost 0 bases, the J end lost 5 bases, and 13 bases lay between the germline ends. The CDR3 totals 15 residues. As DNA, the CDR3 is TGTGCCAGCAGTGAAGCGCGAGGGGGTTGGGAGACCCAGTACTTC. This gives the protein CASSEARGGWETQYF.

V gene TRBV7-9 combines with J gene TRBJ2-5; TRBD2 aligns across 13 bases. The CDR3 length is 17 residues. CDR1 is SEHNR and CDR2 is FQNEAQ in the germline V gene (reference sequence). Trimming at V came to 5 bases and at J to 2 bases, leaving 8 bases not matched to a gene. The CDR3 spells CASSQGGTSGVQETQYF. The DNA of the CDR3 is TGTGCCAGCAGCCAAGGTGGGACTAGCGGGGTACAAGAGACCCAGTACTTC.

The chain employs TRBV10-3 and TRBJ1-1; 8 bases agree with TRBD1. This CDR3 region has 16 residues. Germline trimming cut 2 bases from V and 3 bases from J; bases unmatched to any gene: 8. The germline V gene encodes CDR1 ENHRY and CDR2 SYGVKD. The CDR3 nucleotides are TGTGCCATCAGTGAGCGGTCTGTGGACAGGGACACTGAAGCTTTCTTT. It translates to CAISERSVDRDTEAFF.

This rearrangement joins TRBV5-4 to TRBJ1-2; D gene ambiguous. In germline, CDR1 is SGHNT, CDR2 YYREEE (reference sequence). The CDR3 loop spans 16 amino acids. Trimming left V 4 bases short and J 8 bases short, with 24 bases between. DNA of the CDR3: TGTGCCAGCAGCCAAGCGATGGGAACCGCGAGTTGGGGCTACACCTTC. It translates to CASSQAMGTASWGYTF.

The genes are TRBV19 and TRBJ1-4; TRBD1 matches 8 bases. The CDR3 has 15 amino acids. CDR1 LNHDA and CDR2 SQIVND come from the germline V gene (reference sequence). The V gene end was trimmed by 6 bases and the J gene end by 5 bases; junction bases not matched to a gene: 8. The CDR3 reads CASSPGQASNEKLFF. DNA for the CDR3: TGTGCCAGTAGCCCGGGACAGGCCTCGAATGAAAAACTGTTTTTT.

This clone was found once. The J gene is TRBJ2-1, the V gene TRBV5-8; D is perhaps TRBD2 (6 bases). From germline, CDR1 is SGHTS and CDR2 YDEGEE. The V end lost 0 bases, the J end lost 5 bases, and 12 bases lay between the germline ends. This CDR3 spans 15 amino acids. The CDR3 sequence is CASSLAGEDHNEQFF. The CDR3 DNA sequence: TGTGCCAGCAGCTTGGCTGGGGAGGACCACAATGAGCAGTTCTTC.

The J gene is TRBJ1-2, the V gene TRBV5-4, with 9 bases matching TRBD1. CDR3 length: 14 residues. V gave up 1 base and J gave up 6 bases; unmatched junction bases: 4. CDR1 SGHNT and CDR2 YYREEE come from the germline V gene (reference sequence). The CDR3 DNA sequence: TGTGCCAGCAGCTTGTCTGGGACAGGGAATGGCTACACCTTC. Translation: CASSLSGTGNGYTF.